Listed below are T cell receptor beta chains from one sample, sequenced in a study of blood T cells in healthy people across ages. TCRdb fed the 5' RACE reads into MiXCR, producing one record per CDR3 protein. The sample carries 1.6 million or so distinct CDR3 sequences, roughly 30% recorded once. Sequencing was performed on blood. These receptors all stem from a woman younger than 45 in good health. The CDR3 runs from the conserved cysteine through the conserved F or W. A D gene is named only where the DNA matches it firmly. A row's size may be missing; if present it is once, few, many or a size class.

CASSPHWGGFYEQYF TGTGCCAGCAGTCCCCATTGGGGAGGATTCTACGAGCAGTACTTC TRBV6-1 - TRBJ2-7 -
CSAIDGEQYNEQFF TGCAGTGCTATCGACGGGGAGCAATACAATGAGCAGTTCTTC TRBV20-1 few TRBJ2-1 -
CASSRIRLNTEAFF TGTGCCAGCAGCCGTATCAGGCTGAACACTGAAGCTTTCTTT TRBV7-9 once TRBJ1-1 -
CSVGGSQYF TGCAGCGTTGGTGGATCACAGTATTTT TRBV29-1 many TRBJ2-3 -
CASSLIKGRDNEQFF TGTGCCAGCTCGCTTATCAAGGGGAGGGACAATGAGCAGTTCTTC TRBV6-5 - TRBJ2-1 TRBD2
CASSPNPQGRNQPQHF TGTGCCAGCAGCCCCAACCCACAGGGTCGGAATCAGCCCCAGCATTTT TRBV12-3/TRBV12-4 few TRBJ1-5 -
CASSLSPAGANTGELFF TGTGCCAGCAGCTTATCTCCCGCGGGAGCCAACACCGGGGAGCTGTTTTTT TRBV7-2 - TRBJ2-2 TRBD2
CASSEVISQETQYF TGTGCCAGCAGTGAAGTGATTAGCCAAGAGACCCAGTACTTC TRBV2 - TRBJ2-5 -
CSARDRLLGVNYGYTF TGCAGTGCTAGAGATCGACTACTGGGAGTGAACTATGGCTACACCTTC TRBV20-1 few TRBJ1-2 -
CSGDRGWNEQFF TGCAGCGGGGACAGGGGTTGGAATGAGCAGTTCTTC TRBV29-1 many TRBJ2-1 TRBD1
CASSSRLSAEQYF TGTGCCAGCAGCTCTCGACTGTCAGCCGAGCAGTACTTC TRBV5-6 - TRBJ2-7 -
CASAWGRGAAETQYF TGTGCCAGCGCCTGGGGCAGGGGCGCCGCGGAGACCCAGTACTTC TRBV27 - TRBJ2-5 -
CAISELGDGYTF TGTGCCATCAGTGAGCTGGGAGACGGCTACACCTTC TRBV10-3 - TRBJ1-2 -
CASSSFTPETQYF TGTGCCAGCAGTTCGTTTACGCCAGAGACCCAGTACTTC TRBV12-3/TRBV12-4 many TRBJ2-5 -
CAWSPRQGAGERYF TGTGCCTGGAGTCCCCGGCAGGGGGCGGGCGAGCGGTACTTC TRBV30 - TRBJ2-7 TRBD1
CASSRNTAGGPQETQFF TGCGCCAGCAGCCGGAATACAGCGGGGGGGCCCCAAGAGACCCAGTTCTTC TRBV4-1 once TRBJ2-1 TRBD2